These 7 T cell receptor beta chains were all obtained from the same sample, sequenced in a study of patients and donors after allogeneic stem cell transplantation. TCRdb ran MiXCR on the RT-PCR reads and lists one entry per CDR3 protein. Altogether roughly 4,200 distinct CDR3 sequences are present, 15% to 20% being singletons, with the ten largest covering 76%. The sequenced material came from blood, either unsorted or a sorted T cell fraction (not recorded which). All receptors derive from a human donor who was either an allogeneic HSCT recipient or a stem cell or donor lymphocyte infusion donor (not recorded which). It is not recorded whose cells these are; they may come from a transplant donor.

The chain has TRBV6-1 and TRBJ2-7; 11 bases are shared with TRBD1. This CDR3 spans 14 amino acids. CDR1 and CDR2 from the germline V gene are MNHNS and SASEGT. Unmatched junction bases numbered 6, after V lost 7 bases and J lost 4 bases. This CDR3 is CASTRTGGTYEQYF. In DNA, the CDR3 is TGTGCCAGCACCCGGACAGGGGGCACATACGAGCAGTACTTC.

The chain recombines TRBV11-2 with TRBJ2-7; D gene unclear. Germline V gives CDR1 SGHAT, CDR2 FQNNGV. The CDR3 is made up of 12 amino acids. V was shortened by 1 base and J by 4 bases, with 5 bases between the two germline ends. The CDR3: CASSLARYEQYF. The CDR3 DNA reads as TGTGCCAGCAGCTTAGCTAGGTACGAGCAGTACTTC.

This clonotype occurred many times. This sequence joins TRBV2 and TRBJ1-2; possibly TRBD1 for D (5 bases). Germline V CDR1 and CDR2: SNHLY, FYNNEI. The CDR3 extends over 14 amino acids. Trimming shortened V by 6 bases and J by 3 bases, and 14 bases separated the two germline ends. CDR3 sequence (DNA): TGTGCCAGCAGAAGACAGCCGGGGTACTATGGCTACACCTTC. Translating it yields CASRRQPGYYGYTF.

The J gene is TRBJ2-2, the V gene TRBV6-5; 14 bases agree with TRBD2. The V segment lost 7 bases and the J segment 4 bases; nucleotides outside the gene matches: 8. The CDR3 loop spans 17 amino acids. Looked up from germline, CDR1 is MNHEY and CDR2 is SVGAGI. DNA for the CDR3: TGTGCCAGCACCAGACTAGCGGGAGGGCCGGGCACCGGGGAGCTGTTTTTT. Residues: CASTRLAGGPGTGELFF.

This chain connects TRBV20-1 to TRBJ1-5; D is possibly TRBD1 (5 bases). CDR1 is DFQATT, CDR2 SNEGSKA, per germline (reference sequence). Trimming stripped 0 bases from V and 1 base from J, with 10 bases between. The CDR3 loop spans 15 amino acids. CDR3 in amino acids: CSARDPRASNQPQHF. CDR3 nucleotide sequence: TGCAGTGCTAGAGATCCCAGGGCGAGCAATCAGCCCCAGCATTTT.

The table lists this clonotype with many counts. CDR3 protein: CASSVVGGGRPNEQFF. The CDR3, as DNA: TGTGCCAGCAGCGTAGTAGGGGGAGGCCGTCCTAATGAGCAGTTCTTC. The V and J genes are TRBV9 and TRBJ2-1; the D gene could be TRBD1 or TRBD2 (6 bases each). Trimming left V 0 bases short and J 7 bases short, with 17 bases between. Looked up from germline, CDR1 is SGDLS and CDR2 is YYNGEE. The CDR3 spans 16 residues.

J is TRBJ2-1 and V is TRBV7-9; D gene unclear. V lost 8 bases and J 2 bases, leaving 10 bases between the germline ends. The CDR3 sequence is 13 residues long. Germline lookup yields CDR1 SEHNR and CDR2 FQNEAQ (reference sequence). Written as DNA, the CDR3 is TGTGCCAGCCAAGGTGGGGCCTACAATGAGCAGTTCTTC. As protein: CASQGGAYNEQFF.